The rows below give T cell receptor beta chains drawn from one sample of a study of T cell responses to AZD1222 COVID-19 vaccine. Sequenced by immunoSEQ multiplex PCR; TCRdb stores in-frame clones only, minus some. The sample consists of around 99,000 clones, roughly nine tenths of them appearing once. The sample consisted of peripheral blood, taken on day 0 of AZD1222 vaccination. These receptors were collected from an adult in good health. The CDR3 runs from the conserved cysteine through the conserved F or W. Each record gives: J gene, D gene, V gene, clone size, CDR3 DNA, CDR3 protein. A D gene is named only where the DNA matches it firmly. Clone sizes are given selectively: once, few, many, or a class where the clone is expanded.

j_call: TRBJ2-7
d_call: TRBD2
v_call: TRBV7-8
clone_size: once
cdr3_nt: TGTGCCAGCAGCTTACCCGCTGGGGAGGGGCTCTACGAGCAGTACTTC
cdr3_aa: CASSLPAGEGLYEQYF

j_call: TRBJ2-7
d_call: .
v_call: TRBV6-5
clone_size: .
cdr3_nt: TGTGCCAGCAACTTCCAGGGACGAACCTACGAGCAGTACTTC
cdr3_aa: CASNFQGRTYEQYF

j_call: TRBJ2-7
d_call: .
v_call: TRBV27
clone_size: .
cdr3_nt: TGTGCCAGCAGAAGAGTCGGGACGGCTATCTACGAGCAGTACTTC
cdr3_aa: CASRRVGTAIYEQYF

j_call: TRBJ2-3
d_call: .
v_call: TRBV5-1
clone_size: .
cdr3_nt: TGCGCCAGCAGCTCTCGAGACTTAGATACGCAGTATTTT
cdr3_aa: CASSSRDLDTQYF

j_call: TRBJ2-5
d_call: .
v_call: TRBV6-6
clone_size: .
cdr3_nt: TGTGCCAGCAGTTACCCCACTAGAGACCAAGAGACCCAGTACTTC
cdr3_aa: CASSYPTRDQETQYF

j_call: TRBJ2-5
d_call: .
v_call: TRBV12-3/TRBV12-4
clone_size: .
cdr3_nt: TGTGCCAGCAGTTTGGGAGAGGTAGAGACCCAGTACTTC
cdr3_aa: CASSLGEVETQYF

j_call: TRBJ1-1
d_call: .
v_call: TRBV4-3
clone_size: .
cdr3_nt: TGCGCCAGCAGCCAAGGGGGGTCGGGCACTGAAGCTTTCTTT
cdr3_aa: CASSQGGSGTEAFF

j_call: TRBJ1-2
d_call: .
v_call: TRBV6-7
clone_size: .
cdr3_nt: TGTGCCAGCAGCGAGACTGCCCGGCGGTATGGCTACACCTTC
cdr3_aa: CASSETARRYGYTF

j_call: TRBJ1-2
d_call: .
v_call: TRBV12-3/TRBV12-4
clone_size: .
cdr3_nt: TGTGCCAGCAGTTTAGTAGGGGGCTATGGCTACACCTTC
cdr3_aa: CASSLVGGYGYTF

j_call: TRBJ1-1
d_call: .
v_call: TRBV27
clone_size: .
cdr3_nt: TGTGCCAGCAGCGTGGGCCTTGAAGCTTTCTTT
cdr3_aa: CASSVGLEAFF

j_call: TRBJ1-6
d_call: .
v_call: TRBV30
clone_size: .
cdr3_nt: TGTGCCTGGAGTCGGTCCGTCTCACCCCTCCACTTT
cdr3_aa: CAWSRSVSPLHF

j_call: TRBJ1-5
d_call: .
v_call: TRBV6-9
clone_size: .
cdr3_nt: TGTGCCAGCAGTTACCTAGGGTATAGCAATCAGCCCCAGCATTTT
cdr3_aa: CASSYLGYSNQPQHF

j_call: TRBJ2-2
d_call: .
v_call: TRBV11-1
clone_size: .
cdr3_nt: TGTGCCAGCAGACAGGGCGGAACCGGGGAGCTGTTTTTT
cdr3_aa: CASRQGGTGELFF

j_call: TRBJ1-5
d_call: .
v_call: TRBV7-9
clone_size: once
cdr3_nt: TGTGCCAGCAGCTTAGTACGGCAGCCCCAGCATTTT
cdr3_aa: CASSLVRQPQHF

j_call: TRBJ2-1
d_call: TRBD2
v_call: TRBV18
clone_size: .
cdr3_nt: TGTGCCAGCTCATTAGCGGGAAATGAGCAGTTCTTC
cdr3_aa: CASSLAGNEQFF

j_call: TRBJ2-1
d_call: .
v_call: TRBV7-3
clone_size: .
cdr3_nt: TGTGCCAGCAGCCCGACTCTTTCCTACAATGAGCAGTTCTTC
cdr3_aa: CASSPTLSYNEQFF

j_call: TRBJ2-1
d_call: .
v_call: TRBV19
clone_size: .
cdr3_nt: TGTGCCAGTAGTATCGGGATAAGCTCCTACAATGAGCAGTTCTTC
cdr3_aa: CASSIGISSYNEQFF

j_call: TRBJ1-1
d_call: .
v_call: TRBV5-1
clone_size: once
cdr3_nt: TGCGCCAGCAGGGTGAACACTGAAGCTTTCTTT
cdr3_aa: CASRVNTEAFF

j_call: TRBJ1-1
d_call: .
v_call: TRBV2
clone_size: .
cdr3_nt: TGTGCCAGCAGCCCGGGCGGCACTGAAGCTTTCTTT
cdr3_aa: CASSPGGTEAFF

j_call: TRBJ1-1
d_call: .
v_call: TRBV6-2/TRBV6-3
clone_size: once
cdr3_nt: TGTGCCAGCAGTTACCCAGTGGGCCCTGAAGCTTTCTTT
cdr3_aa: CASSYPVGPEAFF

j_call: TRBJ2-1
d_call: .
v_call: TRBV2
clone_size: .
cdr3_nt: TGTGCCAGCAGTGATCTTGAAGACCGGGAGCAGTTCTTC
cdr3_aa: CASSDLEDREQFF

j_call: TRBJ1-5
d_call: .
v_call: TRBV19
clone_size: .
cdr3_nt: TGTGCCAGTAGTATCAGGGACGTCAGCCAGCCCCAGCATTTT
cdr3_aa: CASSIRDVSQPQHF

j_call: TRBJ2-2
d_call: TRBD1
v_call: TRBV29-1
clone_size: .
cdr3_nt: TGCAGCGCCGGGACAGGGATTCCCGGGGAGCTGTTTTTT
cdr3_aa: CSAGTGIPGELFF

j_call: TRBJ1-2
d_call: TRBD1
v_call: TRBV11-2
clone_size: few
cdr3_nt: TGTGCCAGCAGCCCAACAGGGGCGGAGGGCTACACCTTC
cdr3_aa: CASSPTGAEGYTF

j_call: TRBJ2-2
d_call: .
v_call: TRBV4-1
clone_size: .
cdr3_nt: TGCGCCAGCAGCACCCGGGCCCCACTAAACGGGGAGCTGTTTTTT
cdr3_aa: CASSTRAPLNGELFF

j_call: TRBJ1-5
d_call: .
v_call: TRBV27
clone_size: .
cdr3_nt: TGTGCCAGCAGTCCATGGGACCTTAGCAATCAGCCCCAGCATTTT
cdr3_aa: CASSPWDLSNQPQHF

j_call: TRBJ2-1
d_call: .
v_call: TRBV30
clone_size: .
cdr3_nt: TGTGCCTGGAGTCTGGACAGCTCCTACAATGAGCAGTTCTTC
cdr3_aa: CAWSLDSSYNEQFF

j_call: TRBJ1-6
d_call: .
v_call: TRBV5-5
clone_size: .
cdr3_nt: TGTGCCAGCAGCAAAAGGGACCAAAGCTCCTATAATTCACCCCTCCACTTT
cdr3_aa: CASSKRDQSSYNSPLHF

j_call: TRBJ1-6
d_call: .
v_call: TRBV18
clone_size: .
cdr3_nt: TGTGCCAGCTCACCACGATCGGGGTATGGCTCACCCCTCCACTTT
cdr3_aa: CASSPRSGYGSPLHF

j_call: TRBJ2-1
d_call: TRBD1
v_call: TRBV5-1
clone_size: .
cdr3_nt: TGCGCCAGCAGCTTGGGGGCAGGGGGAAATGAGCAGTTCTTC
cdr3_aa: CASSLGAGGNEQFF

j_call: TRBJ2-3
d_call: .
v_call: TRBV5-1
clone_size: .
cdr3_nt: TGCGCCAGCAGCCCCGGACAGGGACTAGCAACAGATACGCAGTATTTT
cdr3_aa: CASSPGQGLATDTQYF

j_call: TRBJ2-3
d_call: .
v_call: TRBV7-2
clone_size: .
cdr3_nt: TGTGCCAGCAGCTTCGACAGACAGACAGATACGCAGTATTTT
cdr3_aa: CASSFDRQTDTQYF

j_call: TRBJ2-4
d_call: .
v_call: TRBV30
clone_size: .
cdr3_nt: TGTGCCTGGAGTCTAACCCGGGCTATTCAGTACTTC
cdr3_aa: CAWSLTRAIQYF

j_call: TRBJ1-2
d_call: TRBD1
v_call: TRBV5-1
clone_size: .
cdr3_nt: TGCGCCAGCAGCTTGACAGGGGCAGAACTATATGGCTACACCTTC
cdr3_aa: CASSLTGAELYGYTF

j_call: TRBJ1-5
d_call: .
v_call: TRBV18
clone_size: .
cdr3_nt: TGTGCCAGCTCACCACCGAGCACAAATCAGCCCCAGCATTTT
cdr3_aa: CASSPPSTNQPQHF

j_call: TRBJ1-3
d_call: .
v_call: TRBV6-2/TRBV6-3
clone_size: .
cdr3_nt: TGTGCCAGCAGCCCGAATCGGGCCTCCCTTGGAAACACCATATATTTT
cdr3_aa: CASSPNRASLGNTIYF